This T cell receptor (beta chain) was obtained from a study of OX40 agonist ivuxolimab in advanced cancers. Study-level information: The dose-escalation cohort had hepatocellular carcinoma, melanoma, renal cell or head and neck cancer. Study-level findings and limits: The authors did not determine the antigen specificity of the expanded peripheral T cells.

The CDR3 contains 16 residues. The V end lost 1 base, the J end lost 6 bases, and 16 bases lay between the germline ends. Per the germline V gene, CDR1 is SGHDT and CDR2 is YYEEEE. The repertoire was sequenced with immunoSEQ multiplex PCR; TCRdb's copy has only in-frame clones and lacks some. The table has under 50,000 clones, more than 85% seen once; the top ten hold around a third. Autoimmune disease history or systemic immunosuppression disqualified patients. Collection of blood occurred at baseline, at cycle 4 day 1, and at cycle 7 day 1. Notes on this clone: The antigen remains unidentified.

Material: CD4+ or CD8+ T cells sorted from blood, obtained in a trial of the OX40 agonist ivuxolimab. The clonotype was recovered from an adult with an advanced solid tumor such as melanoma, head and neck, liver or kidney cancer. The rearrangement joins TRBV5-6 to TRBJ1-4; maybe TRBD1 (5 bases). The CDR3 loop reads CASSLSGGDWDEKLFF. The CDR3 DNA reads TGTGCCAGCAGCTTGTCTGGGGGAGATTGGGATGAAAAACTGTTTTTT. Looking up the rest from reference TRBV5-6 and TRBJ1-4 gives the full variable domain: DAGVTQSPTHLIKTRGQQVTLRCSPKSGHDTVSWYQQALGQGPQFIFQYYEEEERQRGNFPDRFSGHQFPNYSSELNVNALLLGDSALYLCASSLSGGDWDEKLFFGSGTQLSVL.